This TCR beta chain was captured by sequencing in a study of blood T cell repertoires in COVID-19 (dated by TCRdb to 2018 to 2021). Context from the whole study: Collaborator samples came from the United States, Italy and Spain and covered acute and convalescent phases of COVID-19. Where HLA class I and class II types were available, the types were taken from metadata supplied by the sample provider, not from assay-based typing. The samples were drawn from the first 160 participants of the ongoing ImmuneRACE study and from some 1,300 subjects provided by 6 global collaborators. The repertoires were made available in a free public database intended to serve as a resource for research on the immune response to SARS-CoV-2. Subjects who had been exposed to COVID-19, were actively infected with it, or had recovered from it provided the deeply sampled blood TCRbeta repertoires that made up the dataset. Nearly every sample came with metadata listing a de-identified subject ID, COVID-19 status, age in years and sex. The prospective study material was composed of cDNA or gDNA derived from T cells, B-cell-depleted T cells, or PBMCs.

CDR1 and CDR2 were assigned from the germline V gene as KGHSH and LQKENI. V is shortened by 2 bases, J by 6 bases, and the region joining them spans 8 bases. From the cysteine through the phenylalanine, the CDR3 covers 13 amino acids. Left in the record is the CDR3 DNA by itself, 39 bases read in frame from the first base. TCRbeta CDR3 regions were amplified from genomic DNA using the immunoSEQ Assay, a bias-controlled multiplex PCR. From the authors' description of their analysis: The number of nucleated cells in each sample was estimated by amplification of reference gene primers within the assay. Sequence reads were collapsed and filtered to measure the absolute abundance of every unique TCRbeta CDR3 rearrangement. For each sample, productive Simpson clonality was calculated as the square root of Simpson's diversity index over productive rearrangements. As stored in TCRdb, this immuneACCESS dataset retains in-frame rearrangements with V and J assigned. A fraction of the clones does not appear; measured against another copy, unresolved V genes explain less than half of the discrepancy, and the remainder lacks a known reason. V, J and clone size were drawn from that table, and D and trimming were deduced from the DNA. In all, the sample holds a few hundred thousand clones, and roughly 87% of those were seen once. Jointly, the top ten make up over 0.8% of the sample.

On this clone: This clone's antigen is unknown. Base qualities are missing; no much larger clone stands one base away.

Enrolling through a virtual design, the prospective study's participants ranged in age from roughly 18 to 90 years and lived across some 22 United States geographic areas. In the prospective study, participants were assigned to cohorts based on the clinical history participants reported in a screening survey and a study questionnaire. For ImmuneRACE Cohort 3, a participant was defined as recovered based on two consecutive negative NP/OP PCR tests, clearance by a healthcare professional, or resolution of symptoms. Each participant in the prospective study had whole blood, serum and a nasopharyngeal or oropharyngeal swab collected by mobile phlebotomists. Participants in the prospective study had the option to provide additional blood draws and questionnaires over a roughly two-month period. Before DNA extraction, prospective study blood samples were shipped either frozen or at room temperature.

Findings and caveats that apply to the study as a whole: The amount of clinical and demographic metadata varied by source and participant and was provided uncurated.

The clonotype originates from a woman under 40 who had recovered from COVID-19. The sequence links TRBV18 to TRBJ2-1; perhaps TRBD2 is the D gene, with 6 bases matching. What was sequenced was PBMCs or T cells enriched from blood (not recorded which). The DNA reads TGTGCCAGCTCACCAAACGGGGGCAATGAGCAGTTCTTC. It translates as CASSPNGGNEQFF.